This T cell receptor beta chain stems from a study of blood T cells in healthy people across ages. Donation came from healthy Caucasian individuals in Russia who were aged about 6 to 95. Combining a sample-barcoded 5' primer with a J-beta primer mix, a second PCR ran for about 6 to 11 cycles. Each cDNA molecule, via a template-switch adaptor with 12 random nucleotides, was tagged. A single record per CDR3 protein comes from TCRdb applying MiXCR to the 5' RACE reads. The sample contains over 1,200,000 distinct CDR3 sequences, approximately 63% of which appear only once. Germline CDR1 reads DFQATT; CDR2 reads SNEGSKA (reference sequence). This CDR3 region has 14 residues. J was trimmed by 4 bases and V by 5 bases; bases with no gene match: 5.

Specimen: blood. This rearrangement joins TRBV20-1 to TRBJ2-5, with TRBD2 matching over 12 bases. The receptor was derived from a man between 18 and 29 years old in good health. CDR3 region: CSAATSGRPETQYF. DNA of the CDR3: TGCAGTGCTGCGACTAGCGGGAGACCAGAGACCCAGTACTTC.